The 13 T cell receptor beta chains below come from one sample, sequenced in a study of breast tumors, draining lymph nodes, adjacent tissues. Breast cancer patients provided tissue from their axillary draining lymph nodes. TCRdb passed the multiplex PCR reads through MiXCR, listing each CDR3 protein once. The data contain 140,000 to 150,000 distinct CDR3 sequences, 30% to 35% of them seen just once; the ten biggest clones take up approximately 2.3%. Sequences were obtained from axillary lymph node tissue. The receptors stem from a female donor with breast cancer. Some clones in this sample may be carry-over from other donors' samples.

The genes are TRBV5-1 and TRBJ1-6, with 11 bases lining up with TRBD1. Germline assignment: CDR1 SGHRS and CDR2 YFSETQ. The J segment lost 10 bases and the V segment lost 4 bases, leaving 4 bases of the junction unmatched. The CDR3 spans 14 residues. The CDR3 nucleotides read TGCGCCAGCAGCCGGGACAGGGGGGACTCACCCCTCCACTTT. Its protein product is CASSRDRGDSPLHF.

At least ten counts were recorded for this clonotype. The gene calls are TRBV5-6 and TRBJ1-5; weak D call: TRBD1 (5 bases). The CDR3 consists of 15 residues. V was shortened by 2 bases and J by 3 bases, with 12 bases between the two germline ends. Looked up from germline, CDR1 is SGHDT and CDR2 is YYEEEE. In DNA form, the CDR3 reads TGTGCCAGCAGCTTAACAGGTTACAACAATCAGCCCCAGCATTTT. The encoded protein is CASSLTGYNNQPQHF.

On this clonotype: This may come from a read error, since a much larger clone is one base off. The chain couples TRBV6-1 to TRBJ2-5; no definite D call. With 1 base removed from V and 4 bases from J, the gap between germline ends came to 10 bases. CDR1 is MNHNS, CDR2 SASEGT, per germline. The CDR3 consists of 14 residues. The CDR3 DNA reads TGTGCCAGCAGTGAAGGGCCTCCAGGAGAGACCCAGTACTTC. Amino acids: CASSEGPPGETQYF.

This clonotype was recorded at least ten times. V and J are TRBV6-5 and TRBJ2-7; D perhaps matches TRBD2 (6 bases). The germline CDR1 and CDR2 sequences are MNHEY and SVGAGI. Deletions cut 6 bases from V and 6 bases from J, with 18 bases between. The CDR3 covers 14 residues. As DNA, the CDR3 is TGTGCCAGCAGGGCCCGGGGGTTTCCGCCCGAGCAGTACTTC. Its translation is CASRARGFPPEQYF.

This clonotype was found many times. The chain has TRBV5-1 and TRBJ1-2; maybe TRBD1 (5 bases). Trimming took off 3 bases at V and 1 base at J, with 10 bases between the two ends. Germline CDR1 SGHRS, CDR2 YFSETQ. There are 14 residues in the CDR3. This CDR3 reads CASSSGTVNYGYTF. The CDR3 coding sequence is TGCGCCAGCAGCTCGGGGACGGTTAACTATGGCTACACCTTC.

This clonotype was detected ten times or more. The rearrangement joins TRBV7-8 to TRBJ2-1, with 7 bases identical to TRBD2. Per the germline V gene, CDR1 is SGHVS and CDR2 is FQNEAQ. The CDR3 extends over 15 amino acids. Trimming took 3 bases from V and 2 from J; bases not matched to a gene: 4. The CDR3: CASSFGGDTYNEQFF. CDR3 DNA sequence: TGTGCCAGCAGCTTTGGGGGGGATACCTACAATGAGCAGTTCTTC.

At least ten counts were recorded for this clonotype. The CDR3 region is CASTTPGLSGYEQYF. CDR3 DNA: TGTGCCAGCACCACCCCTGGGCTGTCTGGGTACGAGCAGTACTTC. The chain joins TRBV6-6 to TRBJ2-7; no firm D call. The CDR3 runs to 15 residues. V was shortened by 7 bases and J by 4 bases, with 20 bases between the two germline ends. Germline values: CDR1 MNHNY, CDR2 SVGAGI (reference sequence).

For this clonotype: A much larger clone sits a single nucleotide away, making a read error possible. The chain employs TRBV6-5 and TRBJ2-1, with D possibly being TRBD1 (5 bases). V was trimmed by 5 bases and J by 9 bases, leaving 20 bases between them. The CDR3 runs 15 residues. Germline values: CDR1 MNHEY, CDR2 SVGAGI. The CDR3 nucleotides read TGTGCCAGCAGTCCGCAAGGGGCTCCGAACAGTGAGCAGTTCTTC. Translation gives CASSPQGAPNSEQFF.

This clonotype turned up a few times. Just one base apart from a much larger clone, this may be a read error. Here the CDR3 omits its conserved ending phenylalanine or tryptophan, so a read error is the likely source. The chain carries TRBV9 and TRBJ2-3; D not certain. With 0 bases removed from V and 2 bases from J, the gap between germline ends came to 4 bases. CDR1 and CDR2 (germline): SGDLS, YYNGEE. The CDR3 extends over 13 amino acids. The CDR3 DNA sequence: TGTGCCAGCAGCGTAGACAACACAGATACGCAGTATTCT. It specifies CASSVDNTDTQYS.

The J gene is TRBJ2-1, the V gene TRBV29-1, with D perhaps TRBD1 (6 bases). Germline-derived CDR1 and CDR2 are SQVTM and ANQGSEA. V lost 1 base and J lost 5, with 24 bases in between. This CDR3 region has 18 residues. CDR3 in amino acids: CSVEGTRGWDYGHNEQFF. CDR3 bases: TGCAGCGTTGAAGGTACCAGGGGATGGGATTACGGCCACAATGAGCAGTTCTTC.

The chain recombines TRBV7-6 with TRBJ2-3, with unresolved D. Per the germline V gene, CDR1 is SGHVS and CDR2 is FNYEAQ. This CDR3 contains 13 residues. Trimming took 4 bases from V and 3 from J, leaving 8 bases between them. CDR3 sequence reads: CASSYGLTDTQYF. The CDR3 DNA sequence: TGTGCCAGCAGCTACGGGTTAACAGATACGCAGTATTTT.

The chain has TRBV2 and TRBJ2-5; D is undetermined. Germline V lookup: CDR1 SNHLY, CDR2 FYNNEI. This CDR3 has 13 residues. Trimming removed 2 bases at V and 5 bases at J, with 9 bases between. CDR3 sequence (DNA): TGTGCCAGCAGTGAACTAGGTGGTGAGACCCAGTACTTC. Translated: CASSELGGETQYF.

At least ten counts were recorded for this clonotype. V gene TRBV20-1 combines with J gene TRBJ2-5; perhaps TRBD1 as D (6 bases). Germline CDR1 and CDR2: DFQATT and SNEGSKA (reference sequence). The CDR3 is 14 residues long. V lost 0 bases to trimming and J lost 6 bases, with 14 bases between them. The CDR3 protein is CSARDSWGLQTQYF. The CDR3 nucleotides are TGCAGTGCTAGAGATTCGTGGGGGCTTCAGACCCAGTACTTC.